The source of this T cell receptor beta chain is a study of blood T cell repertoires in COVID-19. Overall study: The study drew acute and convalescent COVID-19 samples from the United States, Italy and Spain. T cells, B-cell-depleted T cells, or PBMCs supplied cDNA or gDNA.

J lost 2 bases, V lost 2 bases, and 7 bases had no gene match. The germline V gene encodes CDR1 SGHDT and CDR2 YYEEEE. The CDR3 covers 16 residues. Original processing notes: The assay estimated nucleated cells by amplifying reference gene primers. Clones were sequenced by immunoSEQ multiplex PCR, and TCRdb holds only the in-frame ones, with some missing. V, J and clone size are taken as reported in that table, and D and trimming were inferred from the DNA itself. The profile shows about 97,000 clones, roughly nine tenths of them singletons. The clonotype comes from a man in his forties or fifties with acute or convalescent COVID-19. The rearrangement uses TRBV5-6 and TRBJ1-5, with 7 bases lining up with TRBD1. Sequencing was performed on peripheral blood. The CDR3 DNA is TGTGCCAGCAGCTTTAACAGGGGAATCGGCAATCAGCCCCAGCATTTT. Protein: CASSFNRGIGNQPQHF.